This T cell receptor beta chain was captured in a study of CD8 T cells in ankylosing spondylitis. Study conclusions and caveats: What seemed typical of ankylosing spondylitis blood was a TCR beta motif built from roughly eight highly homologous variants. In the blood and synovial fluid of reactive arthritis, some motif variants had been previously reported. The authors reported significant enrichment of disease-linked clones in matched ankylosing spondylitis synovial fluid. As for the disease-linked clones, they showed a CD8+ phenotype and occurred at relatively low frequencies in peripheral blood.

This clonotype was recorded a few times. As yet, its antigen is unknown. CDR1 SEHNR and CDR2 FQNEAQ come from the germline V gene (reference sequence). This CDR3 region has 15 residues. Trimming cost V 5 bases and J 8 bases; bases outside gene matches: 10. TCRdb re-derived calls from the 5' RACE reads in MiXCR, one entry per CDR3 protein. The sample includes under 300,000 distinct CDR3 sequences, 7.5% to 9% of them seen just once. This sequence originates from a male donor with ankylosing spondylitis or in good health (not recorded which). The specimen sequenced was blood, either unsorted or a sorted T cell fraction (not recorded which). The genes are TRBV7-9 and TRBJ2-1; the match to TRBD1 covers 9 bases. CDR3 DNA: TGTGCCAGCAGCCCCCGGGACAGGGCATCCGATGAGCAGTTCTTC. Protein sequence: CASSPRDRASDEQFF.